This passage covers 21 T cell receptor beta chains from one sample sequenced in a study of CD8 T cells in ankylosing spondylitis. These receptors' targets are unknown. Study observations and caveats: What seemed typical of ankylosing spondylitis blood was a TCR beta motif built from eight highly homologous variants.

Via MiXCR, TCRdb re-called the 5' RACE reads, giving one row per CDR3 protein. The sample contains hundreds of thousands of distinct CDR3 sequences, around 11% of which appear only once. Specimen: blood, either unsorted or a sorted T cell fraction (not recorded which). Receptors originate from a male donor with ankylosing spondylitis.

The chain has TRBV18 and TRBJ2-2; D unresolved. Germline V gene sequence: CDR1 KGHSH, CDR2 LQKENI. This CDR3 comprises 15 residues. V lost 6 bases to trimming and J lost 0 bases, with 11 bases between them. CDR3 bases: TGTGCCAGCTCCTACAGTACCGCGAACACCGGGGAGCTGTTTTTT. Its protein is CASSYSTANTGELFF. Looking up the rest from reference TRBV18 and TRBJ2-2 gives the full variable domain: NAGVMQNPRHLVRRRGQEARLRCSPMKGHSHVYWYRQLPEEGLKFMVYLQKENIIDESGMPKERFSAEFPKEGPSILRIQQVVRGDSAAYFCASSYSTANTGELFFGEGSRLTVL.

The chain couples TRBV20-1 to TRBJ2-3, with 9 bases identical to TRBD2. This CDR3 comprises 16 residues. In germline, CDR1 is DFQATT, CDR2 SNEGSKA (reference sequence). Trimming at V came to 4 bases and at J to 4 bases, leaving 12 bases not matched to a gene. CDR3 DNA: TGCAGTGCTAACCCAGCGGGGGGTCTGATGGCAGATACGCAGTATTTT. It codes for CSANPAGGLMADTQYF.

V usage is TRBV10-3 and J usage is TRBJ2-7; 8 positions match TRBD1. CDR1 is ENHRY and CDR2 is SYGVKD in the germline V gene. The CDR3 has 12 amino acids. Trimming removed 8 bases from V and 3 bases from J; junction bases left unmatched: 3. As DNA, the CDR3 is TGTGCCATCGCACAGGGGGTCTACGAGCAGTACTTC. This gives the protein CAIAQGVYEQYF.

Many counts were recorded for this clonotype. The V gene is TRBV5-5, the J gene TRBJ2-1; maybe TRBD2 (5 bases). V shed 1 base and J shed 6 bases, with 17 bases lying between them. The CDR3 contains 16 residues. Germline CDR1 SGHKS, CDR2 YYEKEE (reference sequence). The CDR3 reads CASSLSSRSVANEQFF. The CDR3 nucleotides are TGTGCCAGCAGCTTGTCTAGCAGGAGTGTGGCCAATGAGCAGTTCTTC. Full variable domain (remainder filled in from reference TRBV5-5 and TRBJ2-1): DAGVTQSPTHLIKTRGQQVTLRCSPISGHKSVSWYQQVLGQGPQFIFQYYEKEERGRGNFPDRFSARQFPNYSSELNVNALLLGDSALYLCASSLSSRSVANEQFFGPGTRLTVL.

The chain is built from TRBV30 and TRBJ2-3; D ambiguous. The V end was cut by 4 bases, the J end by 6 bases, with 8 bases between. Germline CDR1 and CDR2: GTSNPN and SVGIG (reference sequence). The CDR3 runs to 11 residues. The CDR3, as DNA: TGTGCCTGGACCTACAGTGATACGCAGTATTTT. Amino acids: CAWTYSDTQYF.

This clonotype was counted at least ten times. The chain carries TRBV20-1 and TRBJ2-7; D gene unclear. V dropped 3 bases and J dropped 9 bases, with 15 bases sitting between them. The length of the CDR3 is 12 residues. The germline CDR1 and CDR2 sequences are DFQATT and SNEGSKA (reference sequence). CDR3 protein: CSARLSQSTQYF. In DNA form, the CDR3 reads TGCAGTGCTAGGTTGTCCCAATCGACGCAGTACTTC.

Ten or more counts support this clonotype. The CDR3 loop is CSASLAGPSYEQYF. In DNA form, the CDR3 reads TGCAGTGCTAGCCTCGCGGGACCCTCCTACGAGCAGTACTTC. V usage is TRBV20-1 and J usage is TRBJ2-7; a weak D match, TRBD2 (6 bases). In germline, CDR1 is DFQATT, CDR2 SNEGSKA (reference sequence). V lost 3 bases and J 0 bases, leaving 12 bases between the germline ends. CDR3 size: 14 residues.

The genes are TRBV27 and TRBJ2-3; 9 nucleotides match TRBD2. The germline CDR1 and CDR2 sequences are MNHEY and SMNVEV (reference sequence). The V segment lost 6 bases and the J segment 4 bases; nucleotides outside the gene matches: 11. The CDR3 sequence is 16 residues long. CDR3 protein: CASRSLAGKNSDTQYF. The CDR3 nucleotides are TGTGCCAGCAGATCTCTAGCGGGGAAGAACTCAGATACGCAGTATTTT.

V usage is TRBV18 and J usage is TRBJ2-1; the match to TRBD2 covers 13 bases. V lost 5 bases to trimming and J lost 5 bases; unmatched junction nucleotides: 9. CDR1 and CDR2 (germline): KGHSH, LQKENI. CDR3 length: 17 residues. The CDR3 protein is CASSSRTSGSPDNEQFF. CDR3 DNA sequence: TGTGCCAGCTCATCCCGGACTAGCGGGAGTCCAGACAATGAGCAGTTCTTC.

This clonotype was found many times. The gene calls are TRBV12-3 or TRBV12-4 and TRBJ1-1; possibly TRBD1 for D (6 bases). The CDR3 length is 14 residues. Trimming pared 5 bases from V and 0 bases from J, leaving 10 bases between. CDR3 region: CASSPDSLNTEAFF. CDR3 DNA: TGTGCCAGCAGTCCGGACAGCTTGAACACTGAAGCTTTCTTT.

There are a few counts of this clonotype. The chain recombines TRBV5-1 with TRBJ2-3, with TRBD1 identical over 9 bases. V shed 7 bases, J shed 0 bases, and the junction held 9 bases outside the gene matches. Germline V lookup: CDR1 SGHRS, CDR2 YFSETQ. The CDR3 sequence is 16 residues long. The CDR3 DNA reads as TGCGCCAGCGGCCGGACAGGGGCGACTAGCACAGATACGCAGTATTTT. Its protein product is CASGRTGATSTDTQYF.

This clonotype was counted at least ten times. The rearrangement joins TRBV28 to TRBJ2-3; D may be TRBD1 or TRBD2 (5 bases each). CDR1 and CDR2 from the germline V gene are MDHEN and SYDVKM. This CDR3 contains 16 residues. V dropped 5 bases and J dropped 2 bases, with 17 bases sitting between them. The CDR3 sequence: CASSIRGRGATDTQYF. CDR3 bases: TGTGCCAGCAGTATCCGGGGCCGAGGGGCCACAGATACGCAGTATTTT.

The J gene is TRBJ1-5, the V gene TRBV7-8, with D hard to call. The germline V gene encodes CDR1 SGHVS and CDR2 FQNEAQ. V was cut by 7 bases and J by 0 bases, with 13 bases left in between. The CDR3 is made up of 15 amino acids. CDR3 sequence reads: CASTSREGSNQPQHF. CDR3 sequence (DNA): TGTGCCAGCACCTCCCGAGAGGGTAGCAATCAGCCCCAGCATTTT.

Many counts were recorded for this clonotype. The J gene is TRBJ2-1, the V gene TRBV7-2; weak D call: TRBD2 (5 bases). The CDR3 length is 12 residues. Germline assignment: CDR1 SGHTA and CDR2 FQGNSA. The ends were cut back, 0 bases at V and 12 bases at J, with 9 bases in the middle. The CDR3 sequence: CASSLAGRGQFF. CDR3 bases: TGTGCCAGCAGCTTAGCAGGTCGGGGGCAGTTCTTC.

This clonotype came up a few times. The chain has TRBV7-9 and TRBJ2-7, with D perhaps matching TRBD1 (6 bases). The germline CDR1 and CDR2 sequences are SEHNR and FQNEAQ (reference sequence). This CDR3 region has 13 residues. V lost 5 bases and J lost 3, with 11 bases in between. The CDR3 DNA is TGTGCCAGCAGCCCGGACAGTTACTACGAGCAGTACTTC. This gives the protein CASSPDSYYEQYF.

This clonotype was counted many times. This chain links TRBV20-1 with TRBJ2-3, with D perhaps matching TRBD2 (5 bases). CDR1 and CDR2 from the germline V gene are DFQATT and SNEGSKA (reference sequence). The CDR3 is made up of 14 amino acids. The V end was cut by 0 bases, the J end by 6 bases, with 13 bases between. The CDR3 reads CSAREDRGMDTQYF. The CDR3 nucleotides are TGCAGTGCTAGAGAGGATAGAGGGATGGATACGCAGTATTTT.

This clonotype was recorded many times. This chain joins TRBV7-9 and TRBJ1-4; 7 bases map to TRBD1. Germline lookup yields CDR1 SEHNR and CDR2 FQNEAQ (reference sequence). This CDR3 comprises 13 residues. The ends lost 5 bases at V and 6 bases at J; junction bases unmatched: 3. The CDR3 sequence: CASSTTGDEKLFF. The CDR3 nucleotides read TGTGCCAGCAGCACAACAGGGGATGAAAAACTGTTTTTT.

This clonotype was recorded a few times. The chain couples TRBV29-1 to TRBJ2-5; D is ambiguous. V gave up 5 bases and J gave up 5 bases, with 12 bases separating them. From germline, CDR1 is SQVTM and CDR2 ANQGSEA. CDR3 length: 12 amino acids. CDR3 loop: CSVLSAGETQYF. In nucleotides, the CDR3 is TGCAGCGTTCTCTCAGCCGGGGAGACCCAGTACTTC.

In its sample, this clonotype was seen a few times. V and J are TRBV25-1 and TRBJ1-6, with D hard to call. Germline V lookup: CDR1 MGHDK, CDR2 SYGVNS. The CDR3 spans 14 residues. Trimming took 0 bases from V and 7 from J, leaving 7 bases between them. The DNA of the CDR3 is TGTGCCAGCAGTGAATATCTTTCCAATTCACCCCTCCACTTT. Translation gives CASSEYLSNSPLHF. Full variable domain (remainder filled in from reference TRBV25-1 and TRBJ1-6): EADIYQTPRYLVIGTGKKITLECSQTMGHDKMYWYQQDPGMELHLIHYSYGVNSTEKGDLSSESTVSRIRTEHFPLTLESARPSHTSQYLCASSEYLSNSPLHFGNGTRLTVT.

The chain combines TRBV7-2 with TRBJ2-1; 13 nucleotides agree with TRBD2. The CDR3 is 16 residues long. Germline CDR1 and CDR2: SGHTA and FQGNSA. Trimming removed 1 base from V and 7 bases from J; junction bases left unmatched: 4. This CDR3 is CASSLVGTSGINEQFF. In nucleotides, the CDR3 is TGTGCCAGCAGCTTAGTCGGGACTAGCGGGATAAATGAGCAGTTCTTC.

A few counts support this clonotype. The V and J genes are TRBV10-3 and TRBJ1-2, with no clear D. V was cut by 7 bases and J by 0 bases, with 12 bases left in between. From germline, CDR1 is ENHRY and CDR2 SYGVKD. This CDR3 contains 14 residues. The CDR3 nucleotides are TGTGCCATCATGCAGTTACCACCTAACTATGGCTACACCTTC. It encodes CAIMQLPPNYGYTF.